This TCR beta chain was captured by sequencing in a study of T cells in Graves' hyperthyroidism and ophthalmopathy. Overall study findings and caveats: Median prediction lead before ophthalmopathy onset was 6.5 months with the model.

The CDR3 spans 14 residues. Germline values: CDR1 DFQATT, CDR2 SNEGSKA (reference sequence). V was cut by 6 bases and J by 9 bases, with 23 bases left in between. For the diagnoses, clinical symptoms, serum thyroxine and TRAb, thyroid ultrasound and orbital computed tomography were used. TCR beta CDR3 region amplification was performed from RNA transcripts. During a first-round RT-PCR of the TCR CDR3, the HTBI primer set was used. TCRdb recomputed calls from the multiplex PCR reads with MiXCR, one row per CDR3 protein. This sample carries approximately 400,000 distinct CDR3 sequences, approximately 14% of them seen once, and the ten largest clones take around 7.3%. Worth noting for this clonotype: What it binds is not known. This may be a read error: a much more frequent sequence differs by one nucleotide.

The sequenced sample consisted of blood. The TCR originated in a woman under 30 with Graves' hyperthyroidism. This rearrangement joins TRBV20-1 to TRBJ2-5; TRBD1 is a possible D gene (6 bases). The CDR3 DNA reads as TGCAGTGCCCTCGGGGCCCAGGGGACGGAGGCCCAGTACTTC. Translated: CSALGAQGTEAQYF.